This TCR beta chain was recorded in a study of response to subunit inactivated influenza vaccine. One entry per CDR3 protein results from TCRdb running MiXCR on the RT-PCR reads. This sample yields 450,000 to 700,000 distinct CDR3 sequences, of which 14% are seen a single time; around 10% belongs to the top ten. CDR3 size: 15 residues. Germline V lookup: CDR1 ENHRY, CDR2 SYGVKD. With V trimmed by 0 bases and J by 4 bases, 1 base remained unmatched. This clonotype showed up many times. Sequencing was performed on PBMCs from blood, taken about 13 days after vaccination. This TCR was sampled from a man aged 45 to 65 who received an inactivated influenza vaccine. The chain is built from TRBV10-3 and TRBJ2-1; 9 positions agree with TRBD1. The CDR3 here is CAISESGQGYNEQFF. DNA of the CDR3: TGTGCCATCAGTGAGTCGGGACAGGGTTACAATGAGCAGTTCTTC.